This T cell receptor (beta chain) was sequenced during a study of blood T cell repertoires in COVID-19. Study overall: Collection of acute and convalescent COVID-19 samples took place in the United States, Italy and Spain. In each case, the material was cDNA or gDNA derived from T cells, B-cell-depleted T cells, or PBMCs.

The CDR3 is 17 residues long. V lost 7 bases and J 6 bases, leaving 27 bases between the germline ends. Germline CDR1 LNHDA, CDR2 SQIVND (reference sequence). Source study methods: Reference gene primers were amplified, and this amplification served to estimate nucleated cell counts. The method was immunoSEQ multiplex PCR; TCRdb's version includes in-frame clones alone and lacks a portion of them. The DNA gave D and trimming, while V, J and clone size come from that table. The sample includes 310,000 or so clones, around 90% seen only once; the top ten take 1%. Sequencing input: peripheral blood. This chain joins TRBV19 and TRBJ1-2; maybe TRBD1 (6 bases). This TCR derives from a man aged 50 to 60 with active or convalescent COVID-19. The DNA for the CDR3 is TGTGCCAGTACCAACCCGGCAGATTGGGGGGGCGCCGATGGCTACACCTTC. This translates into CASTNPADWGGADGYTF.